These T cell receptor beta chains were read from a single sample in a study of T cell responses to AZD1222 COVID-19 vaccine. Measured with immunoSEQ multiplex PCR; TCRdb has only the in-frame clones, and not every one. The repertoire holds some 120,000 clones, with roughly nine tenths as singletons. This material consisted of peripheral blood, taken on day 0 of AZD1222 vaccination. The receptors were sampled from an adult in good health. The conserved cysteine and the conserved F or W are not part of the CDR3 here. Not every row has a clone size; where given, it reads once, few, many or a size class.

TRBJ1-5	TRBV6-2/TRBV6-3	NA	ASSYGTNQPQH
TRBJ2-5	TRBV12-3/TRBV12-4	once	ASSLRGQETQY
TRBJ2-3	TRBV27	NA	ASSRPGDSTDTQY
TRBJ2-4	TRBV5-1	NA	ASSDSGVGINIQY
TRBJ1-6	TRBV10-3	NA	ATFGDVDNSPLH
TRBJ2-1	TRBV11-3	NA	ASSLRGVDEQF
TRBJ2-7	TRBV4-3	NA	ASSQDRMGGPYEQY
TRBJ1-5	TRBV5-6	few	AGGGEQQPQH
TRBJ1-4	TRBV2	NA	ASSPLPGQGWEKLF
TRBJ1-5	TRBV27	NA	ASRTGVRPQH
TRBJ2-6	TRBV5-1	NA	ASRTGRVLAGANVLT
TRBJ1-5	TRBV20-1	NA	SASKGDSNQPQH
TRBJ2-7	TRBV7-3	few	ASSATAVYEQY
TRBJ1-1	TRBV19	NA	ASSRDRKNTEAF
TRBJ2-7	TRBV5-1	once	ASSSTGQGSSEQY
TRBJ2-3	TRBV2	few	ASSEVAASTDTQY
TRBJ1-2	TRBV18	NA	ASSPRRTGGNIYGYT
TRBJ1-1	TRBV6-2/TRBV6-3	NA	ASSLGQLAF
TRBJ2-1	TRBV5-1	NA	ASIRDTGDNEQF
TRBJ2-1	TRBV11-1	NA	ASSFPGGNEQF
TRBJ2-7	TRBV4-2	NA	ASSPPSFKTSGGNEQY
TRBJ2-3	TRBV14	NA	ASSLLTGSTDTQY
TRBJ1-1	TRBV7-2	NA	ASSGRGMNTEAF
TRBJ1-5	TRBV5-1	NA	ASSLAGTGQPQH
TRBJ1-2	TRBV27	NA	ASSLSSQGGHYGYT
TRBJ1-2	TRBV30	NA	LALTLYGYT
TRBJ1-1	TRBV12-3/TRBV12-4	NA	ASRRANTEAF
TRBJ2-2	TRBV7-9	NA	AREEGQIGNTGELF
TRBJ1-1	TRBV5-5	NA	ASSLAGGPSGNTEAF
TRBJ1-6	TRBV18	NA	ASSPDRGSALH
TRBJ1-1	TRBV19	NA	ASSSQGAGTEAF
TRBJ1-2	TRBV5-6	NA	ASSQGAANYGYT
TRBJ2-3	TRBV2	NA	ASKGIAGRTDTQY
TRBJ1-5	TRBV4-2	NA	ASSQEPYSNQPQH
TRBJ1-2	TRBV13	NA	ASSLTGTFSNYGYT
TRBJ2-5	TRBV7-9	NA	ARQASPQETQY
TRBJ1-1	TRBV3-1/TRBV3-2	NA	ASSQGDTLSNTEAF
TRBJ2-1	TRBV7-9	NA	ASSEQGTHEQF
TRBJ2-7	TRBV4-2	NA	ASSQTGQEQY
TRBJ2-6	TRBV24-1	NA	ATSEAGTGLDGANVLT
TRBJ1-2	TRBV19	few	ASSLGLGQNYGYT
TRBJ2-7	TRBV28	once	ASRSTRDLTYEQY
TRBJ2-7	TRBV11-3	NA	ASSPSIGQGNAYEQY
TRBJ2-7	TRBV29-1	NA	SVAGGYEQY
TRBJ2-7	TRBV7-9	NA	ASSLVAGAYEQY
TRBJ1-2	TRBV30	NA	AWGRLHSDGYT
TRBJ2-7	TRBV9	NA	ASSVGQGGTYEQY
TRBJ1-5	TRBV7-2	once	ASSAGVGNQPQH
TRBJ1-5	TRBV18	NA	ASSTEVSYQPQH
TRBJ1-1	TRBV13	NA	ASSQTAQVEDTEAF
TRBJ1-6	TRBV7-8	NA	ASSSTTGGSYNSPLH